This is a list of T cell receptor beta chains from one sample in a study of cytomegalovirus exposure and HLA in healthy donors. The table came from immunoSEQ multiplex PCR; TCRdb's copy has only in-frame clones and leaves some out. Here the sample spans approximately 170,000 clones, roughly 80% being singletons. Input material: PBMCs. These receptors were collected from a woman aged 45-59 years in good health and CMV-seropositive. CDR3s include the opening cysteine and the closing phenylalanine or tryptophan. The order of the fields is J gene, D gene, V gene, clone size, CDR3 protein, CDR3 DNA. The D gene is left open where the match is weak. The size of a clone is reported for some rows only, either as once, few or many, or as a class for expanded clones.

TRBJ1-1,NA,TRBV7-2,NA,CASSLEGVRTFF,TGTGCCAGCAGCTTAGAGGGGGTTCGAACTTTCTTT
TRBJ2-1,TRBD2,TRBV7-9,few,CSSSFGLAGAVDEQFF,TGTTCCAGCAGCTTCGGACTAGCGGGAGCAGTAGATGAGCAGTTCTTC
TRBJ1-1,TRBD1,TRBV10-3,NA,CAISEQGQGVQAMNTEAFF,TGTGCCATCAGTGAGCAGGGACAGGGTGTTCAGGCAATGAACACTGAAGCTTTCTTT
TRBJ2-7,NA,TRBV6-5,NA,CATGPAYYEQYF,TGTGCCACAGGCCCGGCATACTACGAGCAGTACTTC
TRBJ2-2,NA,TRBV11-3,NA,CASSLGPGRENTGELFF,TGTGCCAGCAGCTTGGGCCCGGGTCGGGAGAACACCGGGGAGCTGTTTTTT
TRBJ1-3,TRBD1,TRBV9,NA,CASSVDRGPGNTIYF,TGTGCCAGCAGCGTAGACAGGGGCCCTGGAAACACCATATATTTT
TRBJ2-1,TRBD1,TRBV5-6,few,CARTGGWGVDEQFF,TGTGCCAGGACAGGGGGGTGGGGTGTGGATGAGCAGTTCTTC
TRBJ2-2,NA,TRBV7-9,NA,CSSSSQLGLTRGELFF,TGTTCCAGCAGCTCCCAGCTCGGGCTGACCCGGGGTGAGCTGTTTTTT
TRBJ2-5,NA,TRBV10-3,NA,CAISVGRAGETQYF,TGTGCCATCAGTGTGGGCAGGGCTGGGGAGACCCAGTACTTC
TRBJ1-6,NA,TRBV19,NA,CACRGAGLIYNSPLHF,TGTGCCTGTAGGGGGGCAGGGCTGATCTATAATTCACCCCTCCACTTT
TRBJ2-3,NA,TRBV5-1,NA,CASSLDSHSTDTQYF,TGCGCCAGCAGCTTGGACTCTCATAGCACAGATACGCAGTATTTT
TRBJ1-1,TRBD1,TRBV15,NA,CATSKDRDSLNKGAFF,TGTGCCACCAGCAAGGACCGGGACAGCCTGAATAAGGGAGCTTTCTTT
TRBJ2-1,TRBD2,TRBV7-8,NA,CASSLGLADLVEFF,TGTGCCAGCAGCTTAGGGCTAGCGGACCTCGTTGAGTTCTTC
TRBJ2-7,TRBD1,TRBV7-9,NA,CASSVRQGINEQYF,TGTGCCAGCAGCGTTCGACAGGGGATAAACGAGCAGTACTTC
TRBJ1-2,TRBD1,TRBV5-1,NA,CASSWGQGDGYTF,TGCGCCAGCAGCTGGGGACAGGGGGATGGCTACACCTTC
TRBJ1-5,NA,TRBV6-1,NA,CASGLVQGDQPQHF,TGTGCCAGCGGCCTTGTACAGGGAGATCAGCCCCAGCATTTT
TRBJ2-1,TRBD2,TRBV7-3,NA,CASSLGLGSGEQFF,TGTGCCAGCAGCTTGGGACTAGGAAGTGGTGAGCAGTTCTTC
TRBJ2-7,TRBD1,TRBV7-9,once,CSSSLASGTGGAEQYF,TGTTCCAGCAGCCTTGCCTCCGGGACAGGGGGCGCCGAGCAGTACTTC
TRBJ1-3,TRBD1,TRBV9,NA,CASSGDRVGNTIYF,TGTGCCAGCAGCGGGGACAGGGTGGGAAACACCATATATTTT
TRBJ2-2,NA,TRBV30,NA,CAWTLTPAGELFF,TGTGCCTGGACTCTGACTCCGGCCGGGGAGCTGTTTTTT
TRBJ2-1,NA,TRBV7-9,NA,CASSSGIHNEQFF,TGTGCCAGCAGCTCGGGGATACACAATGAGCAGTTCTTC
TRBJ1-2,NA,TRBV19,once,CASKTANYGYTF,TGTGCCAGTAAGACAGCTAACTATGGCTACACCTTC
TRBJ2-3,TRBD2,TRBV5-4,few,CASRASGSVGTDTQYF,TGTGCCAGCAGGGCTAGCGGGAGTGTTGGCACAGATACGCAGTATTTT
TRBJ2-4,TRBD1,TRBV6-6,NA,CASGDQGAPKNIQYF,TGTGCCAGCGGGGATCAGGGGGCCCCCAAAAACATTCAGTACTTC
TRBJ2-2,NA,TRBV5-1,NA,CASSQNRENTGELFF,TGCGCCAGCAGCCAAAACAGGGAGAACACCGGGGAGCTGTTTTTT
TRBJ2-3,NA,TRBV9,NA,CASSVVGDTQYF,TGTGCCAGCAGCGTAGTCGGGGATACGCAGTATTTT
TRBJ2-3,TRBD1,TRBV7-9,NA,CSSSPTGAGQGTQYF,TGTTCCAGCAGCCCGACAGGGGCTGGCCAGGGTACGCAGTATTTT
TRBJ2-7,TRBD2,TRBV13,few,CASSPRLAGTYEQYF,TGTGCCAGCAGCCCCCGACTAGCGGGCACCTACGAGCAGTACTTC
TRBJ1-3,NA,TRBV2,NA,CASSELGVFGNTIYF,TGTGCCAGCAGTGAACTCGGGGTCTTTGGAAACACCATATATTTT
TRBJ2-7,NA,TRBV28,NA,CASSLFQLVSGIHEQYF,TGTGCCAGCAGTTTATTTCAATTGGTGTCGGGGATCCACGAGCAGTACTTC
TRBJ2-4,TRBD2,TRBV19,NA,CASSIDRRGASAKNIQYF,TGTGCCAGTAGTATAGATCGGCGGGGGGCATCGGCCAAAAACATTCAGTACTTC
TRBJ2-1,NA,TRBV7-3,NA,CASSLSPGPYNEQFF,TGTGCCAGCAGCTTATCACCAGGGCCCTACAATGAGCAGTTCTTC
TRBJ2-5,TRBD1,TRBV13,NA,CASSGQGARETQYF,TGTGCCAGCAGCGGACAGGGGGCTCGGGAGACCCAGTACTTC
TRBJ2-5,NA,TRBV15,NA,CATSSGTGLQETQYF,TGTGCCACCAGCAGCGGCACAGGTTTACAAGAGACCCAGTACTTC
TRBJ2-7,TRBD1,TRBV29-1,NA,CSVEQGSYEQYF,TGCAGCGTGGAACAGGGGTCCTACGAGCAGTACTTC
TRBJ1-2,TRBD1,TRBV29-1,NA,CSERQGAYGYTF,TGCAGCGAAAGACAGGGGGCTTATGGCTACACCTTC
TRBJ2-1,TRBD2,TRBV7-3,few,CASSLALVAGKGNEQFF,TGTGCCAGCAGCTTAGCCCTTGTAGCGGGGAAAGGGAATGAGCAGTTCTTC
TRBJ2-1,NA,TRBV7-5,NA,CARSLRGQGRIDEQFF,TGTGCCAGAAGCTTAAGGGGACAGGGAAGAATTGATGAGCAGTTCTTC
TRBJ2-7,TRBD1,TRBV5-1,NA,CASSLEGQTYEQYF,TGCGCCAGCAGCTTGGAGGGACAGACCTACGAGCAGTACTTC
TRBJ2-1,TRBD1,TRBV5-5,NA,CASSVDRAYNEQFF,TGTGCCAGCAGCGTTGACAGGGCCTACAATGAGCAGTTCTTC
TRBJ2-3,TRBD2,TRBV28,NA,CASSSGGLAGHTQYF,TGTGCCAGCAGTTCCGGGGGACTAGCGGGCCATACGCAGTATTTT
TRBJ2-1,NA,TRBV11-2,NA,CASSRLRGTVDEQFF,TGTGCCAGCAGTCGCTTGCGGGGTACAGTCGATGAGCAGTTCTTC
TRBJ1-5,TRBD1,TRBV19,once,CASRLQTGVSNQPQHF,TGTGCCAGTAGGCTACAGACAGGGGTTAGCAATCAGCCCCAGCATTTT
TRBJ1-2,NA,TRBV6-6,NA,CASSYSMEVADYGYTF,TGTGCCAGCAGTTACTCGATGGAGGTGGCGGACTATGGCTACACCTTC
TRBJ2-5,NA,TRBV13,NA,CASSSRPGRGETQYF,TGTGCCAGCAGCTCACGACCCGGCAGGGGAGAGACCCAGTACTTC
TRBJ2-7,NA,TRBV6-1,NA,CASSTNRESYEQYF,TGTGCCAGCAGTACCAACAGGGAAAGCTACGAGCAGTACTTC
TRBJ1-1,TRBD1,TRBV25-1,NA,CASSGGQGAGVAFF,TGTGCCAGCAGTGGAGGACAGGGGGCAGGGGTAGCTTTCTTT
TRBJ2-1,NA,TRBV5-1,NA,CASSLGQGPYNEQFF,TGCGCCAGCAGCTTGGGGCAGGGTCCCTACAATGAGCAGTTCTTC
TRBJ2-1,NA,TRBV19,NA,CASTKGWGERNEQFF,TGTGCCAGTACCAAAGGGTGGGGGGAACGGAATGAGCAGTTCTTC
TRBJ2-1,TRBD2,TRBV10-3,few,CAISDASILAGVLDNEQFF,TGTGCCATCAGTGACGCTAGCATCCTAGCGGGGGTCCTAGACAATGAGCAGTTCTTC
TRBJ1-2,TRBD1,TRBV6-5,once,CASGGTGVSYGYTF,TGTGCCAGCGGGGGAACAGGGGTTTCGTATGGCTACACCTTC
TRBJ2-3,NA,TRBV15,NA,CATSRGALGDTQYF,TGTGCCACCAGCAGAGGTGCCCTCGGAGATACGCAGTATTTT
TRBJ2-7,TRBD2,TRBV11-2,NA,CASSLARSTSGSSYEQYF,TGTGCCAGCAGCTTAGCCCGATCCACTAGCGGGAGCTCCTACGAGCAGTACTTC
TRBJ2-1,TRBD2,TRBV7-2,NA,CASRLPSGGALSYNEQFF,TGTGCCAGCAGACTACCTAGCGGGGGGGCTCTCTCCTACAATGAGCAGTTCTTC
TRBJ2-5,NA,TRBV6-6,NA,CASSRRGETQYF,TGTGCCAGCAGCCGCAGGGGAGAGACCCAGTACTTC